Described below is a single T cell receptor (beta chain) sequence and its context. This clonotype was counted at least ten times. Its antigen is unknown. Within one base of it there is no much larger clone, and no base qualities were kept. This sample stems from a study of T cell repertoires in cytomegalovirus infection (dated by TCRdb to between 2018 and 2021). Study-wide context: Because public TCR beta signatures pointed to carriage of CMV infection together with the matching HLA type, the HLA type of each donor mattered for the analysis.

TCRdb records Illumina HiSeq 1500 as the sequencer. TCRdb reran the public reads through fastp at Q25 and MiXCR, keeping productive beta chains. Each entry merges the rows of one CDR3 protein and shows their most common DNA and genes. Across this sample there are under 350,000 distinct CDR3 sequences, with more than 8% seen only once. Jointly, the top ten make up around 4% of the sample. Overall study outcomes, separate from this receptor: Cumulative frequency of public TCR beta family members discriminated carriers of CMV infection plus the relevant HLA type in this cohort and an independent roughly 350-donor cohort. The ex vivo response was dominated by HLA-C-restricted CMV-specific TCR beta clonotypes, and the single most frequent clonotype in two of eight donors was supplied by these HLA-C-restricted clonotypes.

The clonotype comes from a human donor in good health (CMV status not recorded). Some clones in this sample may be carry-over from other donors' samples. Sequencing was done on a sample of PBMCs.

The DNA is as follows: TGTGCCAGCAGCGACAGGGTTAACTATGGCTACACCTTC. Translated, it reads CASSDRVNYGYTF. Recombination joined TRBV7-2 with TRBJ1-2; the junction holds 7 bases that match TRBD1. CDR1 and CDR2 (SGHTA, FQGNSA) derive from the germline V gene. Compared with germline, V lacks 5 bases and J lacks 1 base; bases without a gene match: 1. The CDR3 has 13 amino acids, counting the end cysteine and phenylalanine. The only DNA kept is the CDR3, 39 bases in frame from the first base.